The rows below give T cell receptor beta chains drawn from one sample of a study of control samples from healthy donors and cancer patients. The protocol was immunoSEQ multiplex PCR, while the TCRdb copy is restricted to in-frame clones and leaves out a portion. The sample contains about 70,000 clones, around 93% of which appear only once. Input material: blood. The receptors shown here come from a woman younger than 45 in good health. Each CDR3 is given with its conserved first and last residue. The order of the fields is CDR3 protein, CDR3 DNA, V gene, J gene, clone size, D gene. The D gene is left open where the match is weak. Not all rows give a size; the values are once, few, many and, for expanded clones, a class.

CASNPPGRQYGYTF,TGTGCCAGCAACCCTCCTGGCAGGCAGTATGGCTACACCTTC,TRBV28,TRBJ1-2,once,NA
CASSLEALNTEAFF,TGTGCCAGCAGCCTCGAGGCCCTGAACACTGAAGCTTTCTTT,TRBV5-4,TRBJ1-1,NA,NA
CASSFSLPTGRNSPLHF,TGTGCCAGCAGTTTCTCCCTCCCCACAGGGAGGAATTCACCCCTCCACTTT,TRBV27,TRBJ1-6,NA,NA
CASSPSHWGYTF,TGTGCCAGCAGCCCCTCCCACTGGGGCTACACCTTC,TRBV7-2,TRBJ1-2,NA,NA
CASSSGVGNTIYF,TGTGCCAGCAGCTCAGGGGTCGGAAACACCATATATTTT,TRBV27,TRBJ1-3,NA,NA
CASIRSGTGGYEQYF,TGTGCCAGCATACGCTCCGGGACAGGGGGTTACGAGCAGTACTTC,TRBV7-8,TRBJ2-7,NA,TRBD1
CASSVSTDTQYF,TGTGCCAGCAGTGTTAGCACAGATACGCAGTATTTT,TRBV12-3/TRBV12-4,TRBJ2-3,NA,NA
CATSLGTANTEAFF,TGTGCCACCTCACTGGGGACAGCGAACACTGAAGCTTTCTTT,TRBV7-9,TRBJ1-1,NA,TRBD1
CASTIDTMTSYGYTF,TGTGCCAGCACTATCGACACAATGACCTCATATGGCTACACCTTC,TRBV2,TRBJ1-2,NA,NA
CASSRGPGPQNIQYF,TGTGCCAGCAGTCGTGGTCCGGGACCCCAAAACATTCAGTACTTC,TRBV27,TRBJ2-4,NA,NA
CASSYSRRTDSIRLFF,TGTGCCAGCAGTTACTCGAGACGGACTGATTCTATTAGGCTCTTCTTC,TRBV6-5,TRBJ2-1,NA,NA
CASSSDPGTAREKLFF,TGTGCCAGCAGTTCGGACCCCGGGACAGCACGGGAAAAACTGTTTTTT,TRBV6-5,TRBJ1-4,NA,TRBD1
CAWIETGTGNTGELFF,TGTGCCTGGATTGAAACCGGGACAGGAAACACCGGGGAGCTGTTTTTT,TRBV30,TRBJ2-2,once,TRBD1
CASSLHRDREYYGYTF,TGTGCCAGCAGCTTACACCGGGACAGGGAGTACTATGGCTACACCTTC,TRBV5-4,TRBJ1-2,NA,TRBD1
CASSRGGGSYEQYF,TGTGCCAGCAGCCGAGGGGGGGGCTCCTACGAGCAGTACTTC,TRBV28,TRBJ2-7,NA,NA
CASSQAETVGQPQHF,TGTGCCAGCAGCCAAGCCGAGACGGTCGGCCAGCCCCAGCATTTT,TRBV7-2,TRBJ1-5,NA,NA
CASSLNYLGVDGYTF,TGTGCCAGCAGCTTAAATTATCTGGGAGTGGATGGCTACACCTTC,TRBV7-8,TRBJ1-2,NA,NA
CASSDNRPPYEQYF,TGTGCCAGCAGTGACAACCGTCCCCCCTACGAGCAGTACTTC,TRBV6-1,TRBJ2-7,NA,NA
CASSQGVGSYEQYF,TGCGCCAGCAGCCAAGGCGTGGGCTCCTACGAGCAGTACTTC,TRBV4-1,TRBJ2-7,NA,NA
CASSQRWQGEKLFF,TGTGCCAGCAGCCAAAGGTGGCAGGGGGAAAAACTGTTTTTT,TRBV2,TRBJ1-4,once,NA
CASSVTSGGPNEQFF,TGCGCCAGCAGCGTGACTAGCGGGGGACCTAATGAGCAGTTCTTC,TRBV5-1,TRBJ2-1,NA,TRBD2
CAWDEGQGIPRAFF,TGTGCCTGGGACGAGGGACAGGGGATTCCGAGGGCTTTCTTT,TRBV30,TRBJ1-1,few,TRBD1
CASMTITEAFF,TGTGCCAGCATGACTATAACTGAAGCTTTCTTT,TRBV12-3/TRBV12-4,TRBJ1-1,NA,NA
CASSGDFRDTQYF,TGTGCCAGCTCAGGGGACTTTAGAGATACGCAGTATTTT,TRBV18,TRBJ2-3,NA,NA
CASSPLGVDEQFF,TGTGCCAGCAGCCCATTGGGTGTGGATGAGCAGTTCTTC,TRBV14,TRBJ2-1,NA,NA
CASSSLLATGELFF,TGTGCCAGCAGCTCGCTACTAGCGACCGGGGAGCTGTTTTTT,TRBV11-1,TRBJ2-2,NA,TRBD2
CASSGSGTTYGTEAFF,TGTGCCAGCAGTGGATCAGGGACTACTTATGGGACTGAAGCTTTCTTT,TRBV2,TRBJ1-1,NA,NA
CASSPQGGYNEKLFF,TGTGCCAGCAGCCCCCAAGGGGGGTATAATGAAAAACTGTTTTTT,TRBV7-9,TRBJ1-4,NA,NA
CASSYPGTENGYTF,TGTGCCAGCAGTTACCCCGGGACAGAAAATGGCTACACCTTC,TRBV6-6,TRBJ1-2,NA,TRBD1
CASIGTEGTGEAFF,TGTGCCAGTATTGGGACAGAAGGGACAGGTGAAGCTTTCTTT,TRBV19,TRBJ1-1,NA,TRBD1
CASSSRDRVYEQYF,TGTGCCAGCAGCTCCCGGGACAGGGTTTACGAGCAGTACTTC,TRBV7-9,TRBJ2-7,NA,TRBD1
CSASKGHSGNSPLHF,TGCAGTGCTAGTAAGGGACATTCGGGGAATTCACCCCTCCACTTT,TRBV20-1,TRBJ1-6,NA,NA
CASSHSWGHTGELFF,TGTGCCAGCAGCCATTCGTGGGGTCACACCGGGGAGCTGTTTTTT,TRBV3-1/TRBV3-2,TRBJ2-2,NA,NA
CASSSDRDYTQYF,TGTGCCAGCAGCTCGGACAGGGACTATACGCAGTATTTT,TRBV12-3/TRBV12-4,TRBJ2-3,NA,TRBD1
CASSLTGGGYQPQHF,TGTGCCAGCAGTTTGACAGGGGGGGGATACCAGCCCCAGCATTTT,TRBV27,TRBJ1-5,NA,TRBD1
CASSLGRRSFNSPLHF,TGTGCCAGCAGCTTAGGACGGCGATCTTTTAATTCACCCCTCCACTTT,TRBV5-6,TRBJ1-6,NA,NA
CASSDNRSHLGNSPLHF,TGTGCCAGTAGTGACAACCGGTCCCACTTGGGTAATTCACCCCTCCACTTT,TRBV19,TRBJ1-6,NA,NA
CASSFGYGYEQYF,TGTGCCAGCAGTTTCGGTTACGGCTACGAGCAGTACTTC,TRBV27,TRBJ2-7,NA,NA
CASSLLITGELFF,TGTGCCAGCAGTTTACTGATCACCGGGGAGCTGTTTTTT,TRBV12-3/TRBV12-4,TRBJ2-2,NA,NA
CASSLGQWEHTEAFF,TGCGCCAGCAGCCTCGGACAGTGGGAGCACACTGAAGCTTTCTTT,TRBV4-1,TRBJ1-1,NA,NA
CSATQGVGANVLTF,TGCAGCGCTACCCAGGGGGTCGGGGCCAACGTCCTGACTTTC,TRBV29-1,TRBJ2-6,NA,TRBD1
CASRFPGGRSSPLHF,TGTGCCAGCAGGTTTCCAGGGGGCCGGAGTTCACCCCTCCACTTT,TRBV6-5,TRBJ1-6,NA,TRBD1
CASSLGFYGYTF,TGTGCCAGCAGCCTGGGGTTCTATGGCTACACCTTC,TRBV28,TRBJ1-2,NA,NA
CAIRGTSPYSYNEQFF,TGTGCCATCAGGGGGACTAGCCCCTACTCCTACAATGAGCAGTTCTTC,TRBV10-3,TRBJ2-1,NA,TRBD2
CASRQGNTIYF,TGTGCCAGCAGGCAGGGAAACACCATATATTTT,TRBV12-3/TRBV12-4,TRBJ1-3,NA,NA
CATSDPRDYGYTF,TGTGCCACCAGTGACCCCCGGGACTATGGCTACACCTTC,TRBV24-1,TRBJ1-2,NA,NA
CASSLDGSGVEKLFF,TGCGCCAGCAGCTTGGACGGGTCAGGGGTGGAAAAACTGTTTTTT,TRBV5-1,TRBJ1-4,NA,NA
CAISPGFYEQYF,TGTGCCATCAGCCCAGGGTTCTACGAGCAGTACTTC,TRBV10-3,TRBJ2-7,NA,NA
CASSTVGLTDNEQFF,TGTGCCAGCAGCACGGTGGGTCTCACCGACAATGAGCAGTTCTTC,TRBV9,TRBJ2-1,NA,NA
CAGGRGGTGNTIYF,TGTGCCGGGGGTCGGGGAGGGACTGGAAACACCATATATTTT,TRBV6-5,TRBJ1-3,NA,NA
CASSLPRTGMNTEAFF,TGTGCCAGCAGCTTGCCGAGGACAGGGATGAACACTGAAGCTTTCTTT,TRBV5-6,TRBJ1-1,NA,TRBD1